Detailed here is one T cell receptor (beta chain). Uncontrolled infection, other autoimmune disease, pregnancy or lactation excluded patients. Fresh 10 ml peripheral blood yielded PBMCs. The sample comes from a study of T cells in Graves' hyperthyroidism and ophthalmopathy. The CDR3 has 15 residues. J was trimmed by 7 bases and V by 5 bases; bases with no gene match: 11. Germline V lookup: CDR1 LNHDA, CDR2 SQIVND (reference sequence). Authors of the study amplified TCR beta CDR3 regions from RNA transcripts. HTBI primers drove first-round RT-PCR of the TCR CDR3. Each CDR3 protein gets one entry after TCRdb re-called the multiplex PCR reads with MiXCR. The top ten hold less than 15% of the sample, which has about 400,000 distinct CDR3 sequences, approximately 14% seen once.

The TCR originated in a woman younger than 35 with Graves' hyperthyroidism. Material for sequencing was blood. V and J are TRBV19 and TRBJ2-7; 10 bases are shared with TRBD1. CDR3 in DNA: TGTGCCAGTAGTGCCCGGGACAGGGGCCATCGGGAGCAGTACTTC. Translation gives CASSARDRGHREQYF.